This entry concerns a single T cell receptor beta chain. It has no known antigen specificity. From each donor, an approximately 2.5 ml peripheral blood sample was collected into PAXgene tubes and stored at -80 degrees C. Without T cell sorting, total RNA was isolated from whole blood using the PAXgene blood miRNA kit on an automated QIAcube. Peripheral blood from monozygotic twin pairs concordant or discordant for inflammatory bowel disease was subjected to deep TCRalpha and TCRbeta repertoire profiling with unique molecular barcoding. For every twin pair, smoking habits were documented, and each individual was categorised as a current, former or never smoker. These data come from a study of monozygotic twins with inflammatory bowel disease (dated by TCRdb to 2018 to 2020). With regard to the full study: In total, roughly 30 monozygotic twin pairs made up the full study: 19 Danish pairs, all IBD-discordant, plus nine German pairs, of which four were IBD-concordant and five were IBD-discordant. Within discordant pairs, disease-associated traits were sought mainly by comparing IBD patients with their genetically identical healthy co-twins. Each individual had, on average, about 151 000 unique TCRalpha sequences and 181 000 unique TCRbeta sequences available for analysis. Broad study findings and their caveats: Because patients received different immunosuppressive treatments, the repertoires may have picked up extra background noise and variability between individuals. IBD patients shared fewer clonotypes with other individuals than healthy twins did, most markedly in patients showing signs of disease activity. Measured by the inverse Simpson index, TCRbeta repertoire diversity was lower in IBD patients than in their healthy co-twins. Repertoire similarity did not differ between concordant and discordant twins, possibly due to limited statistical power. The analysis was unable to tell apart different T cell subtypes. The results gave no support for a single strong signal or clonotype linked to IBD.

The library relied on 5' RACE. The input for every TCR library was 3,500 to 4,500 ng of total RNA. For each sample, cDNA synthesis was carried out in eight separate reactions using SMARTScribe reverse transcriptase. During cDNA synthesis, template switching introduced unique molecular identifiers that contained a 6-nucleotide sample barcode. Amplification of TCRalpha and TCRbeta cDNA involved two nested PCRs of roughly 17 and 9 cycles, and each PCR was followed by bead purification. Before amplification, the cDNA was treated with uracil DNA-glycosylase and purified using the QIAquick PCR purification kit. The second PCR added Illumina TruSeq-compatible adapters along with sample-specific barcodes. TapeStation and Qubit were used to check library quality and concentration, and roughly 5 ng of each library went into the pool. Sequencing of pooled libraries was carried out on an Illumina HiSeq2500 single-index Rapid Run using 2 x 100 bp reads and custom sequencing primers. In the source study's methods: UMI-based consensus assembly with MiGEC version 1.2.6 was used to correct PCR and sequencing errors. V(D)J alignment, clonotype assembly and CDR3 extraction were performed with MiXCR version 2.1.1. Normalisation of gene usage, clonotype sharing and MAIT/NKT TCR abundance was achieved by analysing the top 1000, 10 000 and 20 000 clonotypes per sample. After downsampling to 27 000 UMIs, diversity was calculated as the inverse Simpson index using the vegan R package. Statistical testing used paired Mann-Whitney U tests on the discordant twin pairs and applied Benjamini-Hochberg correction for multiple testing. After TCRdb reprocessed the reads, each CDR3 protein sequence was kept as one row, without DNA. Here the V and J calls rest on TCRdb's processing, not on the authors' analysis. This sample's clone table shows about 130,000 distinct CDR3 sequences. The ten largest clones capture 0.95% to 1.5% of the sample.

CDR1 and CDR2, per the germline V gene (reference sequence), are MNHEY and SMNVEV. The CDR3 sequence holds 16 residues, the cysteine and phenylalanine included. The protein alone is recorded here. The sequence was obtained from a human donor with ulcerative colitis or Crohn's disease, or a healthy co-twin of an affected twin (not recorded which). The chain is made from TRBV27 and TRBJ1-1; TCRdb outputs TRBD1, but without DNA this stays unchecked. Sequencing was done on a sample of blood. CDR3 loop: CASSSDKGPMGTEAFF.